One and the same sample provided the 3 T cell receptor beta chains below, sequenced in a study of CD8+CD57+ T cells in acquired aplastic anemia. Both TCR beta VDJ combination and CDR3 sequence profiling were carried out. Genomic DNA was the template for this profiling. TCRdb reprocessed the reads with MiXCR, giving one entry per CDR3 protein. The data contain roughly 200,000 distinct CDR3 sequences, roughly 65% of them singletons. Flow cytometry had shown expanded CD8+CD57+ cells in the patients chosen for sequencing. The sequencing sample was made of sorted CD4+, CD8+, or CD8+CD57+ T cells (not recorded which) from PBMCs. These receptors originate from a human donor with aplastic anemia.

This clonotype was picked up one time. This rearrangement joins TRBV5-1 to TRBJ1-6; 9 nucleotides agree with TRBD1. The J segment lost 9 bases and the V segment lost 7 bases, leaving 14 bases of the junction unmatched. This CDR3 spans 16 amino acids. Per the germline V gene, CDR1 is SGHRS and CDR2 is YFSETQ. CDR3 sequence reads: CASEPGDRVLSSPLHF. DNA of the CDR3: TGCGCCAGCGAGCCCGGGGACAGGGTATTGAGTTCACCCCTCCACTTT.

This clonotype was seen just once. V and J are TRBV2 and TRBJ1-6; maybe TRBD1 (5 bases). V lost 6 bases and J 4 bases, leaving 16 bases between the germline ends. CDR1 and CDR2 from the germline V gene are SNHLY and FYNNEI. The CDR3 is made up of 16 amino acids. CDR3 in amino acids: CASSLIDSAYNSPLHF. Here the CDR3 DNA reads TGTGCCAGCAGCTTAATAGACAGCGCTTATAATTCACCCCTCCACTTT.

This clonotype has a count of ten or more. J is TRBJ2-7 and V is TRBV4-2; D ambiguous. The CDR3 has 14 residues. The V gene lost 1 base and the J gene lost 3 bases, with 10 bases spanning the gap. The germline V gene encodes CDR1 LGHNA and CDR2 YNFKEQ. The CDR3 DNA is TGTGCCAGCAGCCAAGTGTCGGCGGACTACGAGCAGTACTTC. Its protein is CASSQVSADYEQYF.